Shown below are 17 T cell receptor beta chains from a single sample sequenced in a study of blood T cell repertoires in COVID-19. The assay was immunoSEQ multiplex PCR, and TCRdb's table has in-frame clones only and misses some. Here the sample spans fewer than 180,000 clones, 87% being singletons. The sample comprised peripheral blood. All receptors come from a woman between 55 and 75 years old with active or convalescent COVID-19.

The CDR3 sequence: CASSLGQKNTGELFF. CDR3 DNA sequence: TGTGCCAGCAGCTTGGGGCAGAAGAACACCGGGGAGCTGTTTTTT. The V call is TRBV5-4, the J call TRBJ2-2, with D unclear. This CDR3 spans 15 amino acids. CDR1 is SGHNT, CDR2 YYREEE, per germline (reference sequence). The V and J ends lost 0 bases and 1 base respectively, with 7 bases between them.

The chain links TRBV9 to TRBJ2-1; D ambiguous. Between the trimmed V and J ends, which lost 0 bases and 0 bases, there was a span of 7 bases. The V gene's germline CDR1 is SGDLS and CDR2 YYNGEE. The CDR3 is 15 residues long. DNA for the CDR3: TGTGCCAGCAGCGTAGAACCGAGCTCCTACAATGAGCAGTTCTTC. Protein: CASSVEPSSYNEQFF.

The V call is TRBV7-9, the J call TRBJ1-4; D call uncertain. CDR3 length equals 13 residues. Germline CDR1 and CDR2: SEHNR and FQNEAQ (reference sequence). Trimming took off 1 base at V and 5 bases at J, with 5 bases between the two ends. The CDR3 sequence: CASSLDTNEKLFF. CDR3 nucleotide sequence: TGTGCCAGCAGCTTAGACACGAATGAAAAACTGTTTTTT.

The chain is built from TRBV7-2 and TRBJ1-1; maybe TRBD1 (5 bases). Trimming shortened V by 7 bases and J by 5 bases, and 8 bases separated the two germline ends. This CDR3 region has 11 residues. Germline V gene data show CDR1 as SGHTA and CDR2 as FQGNSA. The CDR3 nucleotides are TGTGCCAGCACGGGGGGAACTGAAGCTTTCTTT. Amino acid sequence: CASTGGTEAFF.

The gene calls are TRBV4-1 and TRBJ2-3; no firm D call. Germline lookup yields CDR1 MGHRA and CDR2 YSYEKL. This CDR3 comprises 13 residues. The germline V and J ends were trimmed by 0 bases and 5 bases, with 6 bases remaining between them. The CDR3 DNA reads TGCGCCAGCAGCCAAGACCGCGGAGATACGCAGTATTTT. Encoded protein: CASSQDRGDTQYF.

This clone has a single count. The chain has TRBV28 and TRBJ2-7; no clear D. The germline V gene encodes CDR1 MDHEN and CDR2 SYDVKM. V shed 5 bases and J shed 4 bases, with 12 bases lying between them. The CDR3 has 13 residues. As DNA, the CDR3 is TGTGCCAGCAGTCTGGCAGATCAATACGAGCAGTACTTC. Its translation is CASSLADQYEQYF.

This chain connects TRBV5-1 to TRBJ1-1; TRBD1 is a possible D gene (6 bases). V lost 2 bases and J lost 1, with 12 bases in between. Germline-derived CDR1 and CDR2 are SGHRS and YFSETQ. This CDR3 region has 15 residues. The CDR3 spells CASSFGQFRNTEAFF. Written as DNA, the CDR3 is TGCGCCAGCAGCTTCGGACAGTTTAGGAACACTGAAGCTTTCTTT.

The V call is TRBV3-1 (or the pseudogene TRBV3-2), the J call TRBJ2-1; 12 bases match TRBD2. The CDR3 sequence is 16 residues long. The ends lost 1 base at V and 7 bases at J; junction bases unmatched: 5. Germline V CDR1 and CDR2: LGHDT, YNNKEL (reference sequence). CDR3: CASSQAPSGGANEQFF. CDR3 sequence (DNA): TGTGCCAGCAGCCAAGCCCCTAGCGGGGGGGCAAATGAGCAGTTCTTC.

The J gene is TRBJ1-4, the V gene TRBV5-1, with 7 bases lining up with TRBD1. Germline assignment: CDR1 SGHRS and CDR2 YFSETQ. This CDR3 is 15 amino acids long. V was clipped by 0 bases and J by 7 bases; unmatched bases: 6. The CDR3 DNA is TGCGCCAGCAGCTTGGCGGGGGACAGCGGTGAAAAACTGTTTTTT. It codes for CASSLAGDSGEKLFF.

The chain recombines TRBV18 with TRBJ1-2; 7 nucleotides agree with TRBD1. Germline V gives CDR1 KGHSH, CDR2 LQKENI. V lost 3 bases to trimming and J lost 1 base; unmatched junction nucleotides: 2. The CDR3 runs to 14 residues. The CDR3 region has the DNA TGTGCCAGCTCACCGGGACAGAATAACTATGGCTACACCTTC. Encoded protein: CASSPGQNNYGYTF. Supplemented by reference TRBV18 and TRBJ1-2, the full variable domain reads NAGVMQNPRHLVRRRGQEARLRCSPMKGHSHVYWYRQLPEEGLKFMVYLQKENIIDESGMPKERFSAEFPKEGPSILRIQQVVRGDSAAYFCASSPGQNNYGYTFGSGTRLTVV.

As to this clone: The same CDR3 also results from other DNA sequences found in this sample. V usage is TRBV12-3 or TRBV12-4 and J usage is TRBJ1-5, with a tentative D call TRBD1 (6 bases). The CDR3 has 13 residues. V shed 3 bases and J shed 7 bases, with 10 bases lying between them. The CDR3 DNA is TGTGCCAGCAGTTTTTCAGGGGACCAGCCCCAGCATTTT. It translates to CASSFSGDQPQHF.

The chain couples TRBV27 to TRBJ2-7; 7 positions match TRBD1. Germline CDR1 reads MNHEY; CDR2 reads SMNVEV (reference sequence). CDR3 size: 15 residues. The V gene end was trimmed by 5 bases and the J gene end by 6 bases; junction bases not matched to a gene: 13. CDR3 bases: TGTGCCAGCAGTCCTATGCCGAGGGGGCGAGGCGAGCAGTACTTC. Residues: CASSPMPRGRGEQYF.

The chain has TRBV5-4 and TRBJ2-3; 13 bases fit TRBD2. CDR3 length: 19 residues. The V segment lost 3 bases and the J segment 1 base; nucleotides outside the gene matches: 11. Germline CDR1 reads SGHNT; CDR2 reads YYREEE (reference sequence). In nucleotides, the CDR3 is TGTGCCAGCAGCTGGAAGGGGACTAGCGGGGTAAGAGGCACAGATACGCAGTATTTT. This gives the protein CASSWKGTSGVRGTDTQYF.

This chain links TRBV7-2 with TRBJ2-5, with 8 bases identical to TRBD2. The CDR3 loop spans 15 amino acids. Trimming at V came to 7 bases and at J to 4 bases, leaving 11 bases not matched to a gene. Germline V lookup: CDR1 SGHTA, CDR2 FQGNSA. The CDR3 DNA sequence: TGTGCCAGCAACCCGGGAGGGGTAGGGGGAGAGACCCAGTACTTC. Protein product: CASNPGGVGGETQYF.

V gene TRBV10-3 combines with J gene TRBJ2-1; 8 nucleotides align to TRBD2. In germline, CDR1 is ENHRY, CDR2 SYGVKD. The length of the CDR3 is 14 residues. J was trimmed by 6 bases and V by 10 bases; bases with no gene match: 11. DNA of the CDR3: TGTGCCACCCGTGGGCGGGGGGCGGGCAATGAGCAGTTCTTC. This sequence encodes CATRGRGAGNEQFF.

The chain recombines TRBV2 with TRBJ2-2; possibly TRBD1 for D (5 bases). The CDR3 sequence is 16 residues long. Trimming cost V 2 bases and J 1 base, with 11 bases left between them. Germline V lookup: CDR1 SNHLY, CDR2 FYNNEI. The DNA for the CDR3 is TGTGCCAGCAGTGAATCCAGGGTCGAGAACACCGGGGAGCTGTTTTTT. It codes for CASSESRVENTGELFF.

This sequence joins TRBV21-1 and TRBJ2-7; TRBD1 was called by the table and not checked on the DNA. TRBV21-1 is a pseudogene. CDR3 length: 18 residues. The CDR3 coding sequence is TGTGCCAGCAGCAGCATGTTGAGGGCAGGGGGCTTTCTCTACGAGCAGTACTTC. Protein sequence: CASSSMLRAGGFLYEQYF.